Shown below are 9 T cell receptor beta chains from a single sample sequenced in a study of patients and donors after allogeneic stem cell transplantation. TCRdb fed the RT-PCR reads into MiXCR, producing one record per CDR3 protein. This table holds 800,000 to 1,000,000 distinct CDR3 sequences, about a sixth found once. The sample was blood, either unsorted or a sorted T cell fraction (not recorded which). The source is a human donor who was either an allogeneic HSCT recipient or a stem cell or donor lymphocyte infusion donor (not recorded which). It is not recorded whose cells these are; they may come from a transplant donor.

This clonotype has just a few counts. The chain joins TRBV3-1 to TRBJ2-3; no clear D. This CDR3 has 15 residues. The germline V gene has CDR1 LGHDT and CDR2 YNNKEL (reference sequence). V dropped 2 bases and J dropped 3 bases, with 12 bases sitting between them. DNA of the CDR3: TGTGCCAGCAGCCAACACGGTAGGGAAACAGATACGCAGTATTTT. This translates into CASSQHGRETDTQYF.

This rearrangement joins TRBV5-1 to TRBJ2-7, with 7 bases lining up with TRBD1. Germline loops: CDR1 SGHRS, CDR2 YFSETQ. Trimming removed 0 bases from V and 6 bases from J; junction bases left unmatched: 6. This CDR3 comprises 14 residues. The CDR3: CASSLGQGGVEQYF. Here the CDR3 DNA reads TGCGCCAGCAGCTTGGGACAGGGTGGGGTCGAGCAGTACTTC.

The rearrangement joins TRBV5-1 to TRBJ2-5; 8 bases match TRBD1. The CDR3 spans 13 residues. Germline loops: CDR1 SGHRS, CDR2 YFSETQ. V lost 4 bases to trimming and J lost 5 bases; unmatched junction nucleotides: 4. The CDR3 DNA reads TGCGCCAGCAGCCGGACAGGGACTGAGACCCAGTACTTC. Amino acids: CASSRTGTETQYF. The entire variable domain, with the rest obtained from reference TRBV5-1 and TRBJ2-5, is as follows: KAGVTQTPRYLIKTRGQQVTLSCSPISGHRSVSWYQQTPGQGLQFLFEYFSETQRNKGNFPGRFSGRQFSNSRSEMNVSTLELGDSALYLCASSRTGTETQYFGPGTRLLVL.

This clonotype was detected ten times or more. The chain couples TRBV6-6 to TRBJ2-1, with a possible D match to TRBD2 (6 bases). The V gene lost 2 bases and the J gene lost 9 bases, with 8 bases spanning the gap. Germline values: CDR1 MNHNY, CDR2 SVGAGI (reference sequence). The CDR3 is made up of 12 amino acids. Written as DNA, the CDR3 is TGTGCCAGCAGTTACCTGGGGGGTGAGCAGTTCTTC. Amino acids: CASSYLGGEQFF.

The V and J genes are TRBV7-3 and TRBJ1-6; D uncertain. Deletions cut 2 bases from V and 3 bases from J, with 8 bases between. Germline CDR1 reads SGHTA; CDR2 reads FQGTGA. This CDR3 has 15 residues. CDR3 nucleotides: TGTGCCAGCAGCTTACAAGGGAACTATAATTCACCCCTCCACTTT. Translated: CASSLQGNYNSPLHF.

In its sample, this clonotype was seen once. This rearrangement joins TRBV5-1 to TRBJ1-1; 7 bases match TRBD1. Germline V gene data show CDR1 as SGHRS and CDR2 as YFSETQ. The CDR3 covers 14 residues. The V gene end was trimmed by 4 bases and the J gene end by 1 base; junction bases not matched to a gene: 4. The CDR3 protein is CASSIQGSNTEAFF. In nucleotides, the CDR3 is TGCGCCAGCAGCATACAGGGGTCGAACACTGAAGCTTTCTTT.

Only a few counts were recorded for this clonotype. The V gene is TRBV25-1, the J gene TRBJ1-2; D not certain. Trimming left V 4 bases short and J 3 bases short, with 15 bases between. The CDR3 extends over 15 amino acids. Looked up from germline, CDR1 is MGHDK and CDR2 is SYGVNS. The CDR3 spells CASSGGSRRDYGYTF. In DNA, the CDR3 is TGTGCCAGCAGTGGCGGCTCCAGGAGGGACTATGGCTACACCTTC.

This clonotype has a handful of counts. This rearrangement joins TRBV20-1 to TRBJ2-7; weak D call: TRBD1 (5 bases). V dropped 4 bases and J dropped 5 bases, with 18 bases sitting between them. This CDR3 is 14 amino acids long. CDR1 and CDR2 (germline): DFQATT, SNEGSKA (reference sequence). The CDR3 region has the DNA TGCAGTGCTACCCTAGACAGCCGTTCGCACGAGCAGTACTTC. It encodes CSATLDSRSHEQYF.

The V gene is TRBV3-1, the J gene TRBJ2-2, with D possibly being TRBD2 (6 bases). The CDR3 spans 14 residues. Germline V gene data show CDR1 as LGHDT and CDR2 as YNNKEL (reference sequence). V was shortened by 3 bases and J by 11 bases, with 16 bases between the two germline ends. CDR3 in DNA: TGTGCCAGCAGCCATGCGGGGTTAGGGACCGAGCTGTTTTTT. This translates into CASSHAGLGTELFF.